This is a list of T cell receptor beta chains from one sample in a study of cytomegalovirus exposure and HLA in healthy donors. The repertoire was sequenced with immunoSEQ multiplex PCR; TCRdb's copy has only in-frame clones and lacks some. In the table there are about 200,000 clones, around 90% of which are singletons. Material: PBMCs. The receptors derive from a boy aged 2-15 years in good health and CMV-seronegative. Both conserved end residues are part of each CDR3. The order of the fields is clone size, V gene, J gene, D gene, CDR3 protein, CDR3 DNA. The D gene is left open where the match is weak. A clone size is listed for some rows: how often the clone was seen (once, few, many), or a class if it is expanded.

-	TRBV28	TRBJ2-7	TRBD1	CASRNDRGRGSYEQYF	TGTGCCAGCAGAAATGACAGGGGGCGGGGATCCTACGAGCAGTACTTC
-	TRBV7-2	TRBJ2-7	TRBD1	CASSQGALFYEQYF	TGTGCCAGCAGCCAGGGGGCACTTTTCTACGAGCAGTACTTC
once	TRBV29-1	TRBJ1-5	-	CSVEIASGQPQHF	TGCAGCGTTGAAATAGCGTCTGGGCAGCCCCAGCATTTT
-	TRBV2	TRBJ2-1	TRBD2	CASLTSGNEQFF	TGTGCCAGCTTAACTAGCGGCAATGAGCAGTTCTTC
few	TRBV28	TRBJ1-3	TRBD1	CASSPLGTGGNTIYF	TGTGCCAGCAGCCCCCTAGGGACAGGGGGGAACACCATATATTTT
once	TRBV9	TRBJ2-2	TRBD1	CASSADRANTGELFF	TGTGCCAGCAGCGCCGACAGGGCAAACACCGGGGAGCTGTTTTTT
-	TRBV6-5	TRBJ1-1	TRBD1	CASTVGDRAVGEAFF	TGTGCCAGCACCGTCGGAGACAGGGCGGTAGGTGAAGCTTTCTTT
-	TRBV28	TRBJ2-1	TRBD1	CASSLTGQYNEQFF	TGTGCCAGCAGTTTAACGGGACAGTACAATGAGCAGTTCTTC
-	TRBV5-4	TRBJ2-3	-	CASSATGETDTQYF	TGTGCCAGCAGCGCGACGGGAGAAACAGATACGCAGTATTTT
-	TRBV6-5	TRBJ2-7	-	CASSYQNQGGYEQYF	TGTGCCAGCAGTTACCAGAACCAGGGTGGGTACGAGCAGTACTTC
-	TRBV19	TRBJ1-1	-	CASSILGDTEAFF	TGTGCCAGTAGTATTTTGGGAGACACTGAAGCTTTCTTT
once	TRBV13	TRBJ2-3	-	CASSFGEGGDTQYF	TGTGCCAGCAGCTTCGGTGAGGGTGGAGATACGCAGTATTTT
-	TRBV5-1	TRBJ2-1	-	CASSLYGGVLDYNEQFF	TGCGCCAGCAGCTTGTACGGAGGGGTCCTGGACTACAATGAGCAGTTCTTC
-	TRBV6-5	TRBJ2-7	-	CASRVTTAAYEQYF	TGTGCCAGCAGAGTTACCACAGCCGCCTACGAGCAGTACTTC
-	TRBV6-6	TRBJ2-3	TRBD1	CASFRQGGTDTQYF	TGTGCCAGCTTTCGACAGGGGGGGACAGATACGCAGTATTTT
-	TRBV6-1	TRBJ2-2	-	CASSEGLAGELFF	TGTGCCAGCAGTGAGGGGCTGGCCGGGGAGCTGTTTTTT
once	TRBV27	TRBJ2-2	TRBD2	CASSPPGGPGELFF	TGTGCCAGCAGTCCCCCGGGGGGGCCCGGGGAGCTGTTTTTT